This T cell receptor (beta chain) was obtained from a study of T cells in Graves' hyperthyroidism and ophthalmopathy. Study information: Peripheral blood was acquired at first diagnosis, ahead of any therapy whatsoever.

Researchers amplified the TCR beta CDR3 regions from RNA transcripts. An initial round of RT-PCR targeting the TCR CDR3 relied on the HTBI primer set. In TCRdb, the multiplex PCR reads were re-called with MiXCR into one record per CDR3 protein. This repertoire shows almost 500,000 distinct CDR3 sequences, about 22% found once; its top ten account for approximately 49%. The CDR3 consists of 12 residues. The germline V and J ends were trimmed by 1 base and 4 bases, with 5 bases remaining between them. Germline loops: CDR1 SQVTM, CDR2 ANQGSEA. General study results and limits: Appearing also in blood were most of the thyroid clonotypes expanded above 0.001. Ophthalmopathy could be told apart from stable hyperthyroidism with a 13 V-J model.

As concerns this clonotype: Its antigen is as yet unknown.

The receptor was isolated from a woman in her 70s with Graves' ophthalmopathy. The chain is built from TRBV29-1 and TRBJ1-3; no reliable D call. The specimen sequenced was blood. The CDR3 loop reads CSVEGQGNTIYF. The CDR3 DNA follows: TGCAGCGTTGAAGGGCAGGGAAACACCATATATTTT.